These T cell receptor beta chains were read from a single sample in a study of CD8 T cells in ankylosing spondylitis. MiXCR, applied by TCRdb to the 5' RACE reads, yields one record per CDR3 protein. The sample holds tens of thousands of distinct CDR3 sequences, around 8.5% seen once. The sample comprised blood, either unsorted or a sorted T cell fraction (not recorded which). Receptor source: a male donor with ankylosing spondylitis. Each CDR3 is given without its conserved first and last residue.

ASSAGQIGNQPQY	TRBV7-9	NA	13
ASSPSGALTEAF	TRBV27	TRBJ1-1	12
ASQVYNEQF	TRBV27	TRBJ2-1	9
ASSLYQLGTEAF	TRBV13	TRBJ1-1	12
SARDLGGRVYNEQF	TRBV20-1	TRBJ2-1	14
ASSYVAGGGDGYT	TRBV27	TRBJ1-2	13
ASRDFEDTQY	TRBV2	TRBJ2-3	10
ASSLAGVMSTEAF	TRBV7-8	TRBJ1-1	13
ASSLVGRNTGELF	TRBV5-1	TRBJ2-2	13
ASSGGLAGGEYEQY	TRBV7-9	TRBJ2-7	14
ASSEGGGHREETQY	TRBV2	TRBJ2-5	14
ASVGQGGSEQY	TRBV6-1	TRBJ2-7	11
AWSVGRYEQY	TRBV30	TRBJ2-7	10
ASSHQDNLQSGANVLT	TRBV4-1	TRBJ2-6	16
ASSATLAESSYNEQF	TRBV2	TRBJ2-1	15
ASSSGTSAYNEQF	TRBV27	TRBJ2-1	13
ASSPIGGAGANVLT	TRBV7-9	TRBJ2-6	14
ASSFVNLDGNEQF	TRBV5-6	TRBJ2-1	13
ASSLGAGDNTEAF	TRBV5-1	TRBJ1-1	13
ASSGMSRNSYNEQF	TRBV9	TRBJ2-1	14
ASSLYSGRQETQY	TRBV5-5	TRBJ2-5	13
SASLTDYNEQF	TRBV20-1	TRBJ2-1	11
ASSQDRMAVATNEKLF	TRBV3-1	TRBJ1-4	16
ASSTTLGQANTGELF	TRBV7-8	TRBJ2-2	15
ASSEEANYGYT	TRBV2	TRBJ1-2	11
ASSPVGASSYNEQF	TRBV5-1	TRBJ2-1	14
ASSWGLNTEAF	TRBV7-9	TRBJ1-1	11